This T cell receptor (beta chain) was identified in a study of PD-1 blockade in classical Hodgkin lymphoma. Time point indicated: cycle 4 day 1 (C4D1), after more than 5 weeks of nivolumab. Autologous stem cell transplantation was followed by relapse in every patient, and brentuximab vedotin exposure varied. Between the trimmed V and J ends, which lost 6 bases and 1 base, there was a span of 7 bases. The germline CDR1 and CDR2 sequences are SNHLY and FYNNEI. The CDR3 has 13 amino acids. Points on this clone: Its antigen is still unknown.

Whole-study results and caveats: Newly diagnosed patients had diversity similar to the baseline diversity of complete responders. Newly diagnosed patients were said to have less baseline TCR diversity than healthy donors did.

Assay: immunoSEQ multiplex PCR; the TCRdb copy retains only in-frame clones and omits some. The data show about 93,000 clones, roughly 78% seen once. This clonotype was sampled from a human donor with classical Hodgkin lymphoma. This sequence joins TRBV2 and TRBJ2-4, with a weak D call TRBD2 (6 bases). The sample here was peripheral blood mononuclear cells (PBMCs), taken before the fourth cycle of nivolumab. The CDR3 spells CASRGRAKNIQYF. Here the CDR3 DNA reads TGTGCCAGCAGGGGGAGGGCCAAAAACATTCAGTACTTC. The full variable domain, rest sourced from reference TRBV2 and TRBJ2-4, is EPEVTQTPSHQVTQMGQEVILRCVPISNHLYFYWYRQILGQKVEFLVSFYNNEISEKSEIFDDQFSVERPDGSNFTLKIRSTKLEDSAMYFCASRGRAKNIQYFGAGTRLSVL.